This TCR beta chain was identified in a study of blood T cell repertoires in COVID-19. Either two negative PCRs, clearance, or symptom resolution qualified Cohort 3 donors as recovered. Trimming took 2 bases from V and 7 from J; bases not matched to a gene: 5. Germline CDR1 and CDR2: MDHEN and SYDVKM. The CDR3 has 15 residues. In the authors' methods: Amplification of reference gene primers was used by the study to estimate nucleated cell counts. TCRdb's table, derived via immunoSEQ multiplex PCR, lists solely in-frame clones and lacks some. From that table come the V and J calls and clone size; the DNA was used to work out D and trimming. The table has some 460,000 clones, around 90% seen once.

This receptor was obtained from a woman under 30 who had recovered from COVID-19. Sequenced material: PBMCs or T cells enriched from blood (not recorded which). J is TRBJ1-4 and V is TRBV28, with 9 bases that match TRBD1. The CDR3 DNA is TGTGCCAGCAGTTTAATGGGACAGGGAGGTGAAAAACTGTTTTTT. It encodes CASSLMGQGGEKLFF.